A selection of T cell receptor beta chains follows, all from one sample in a study of technical replicates of blood from a handful of donors. Sequencing was performed with immunoSEQ multiplex PCR; in TCRdb, only in-frame clones are kept and a portion is missing. The sample has roughly 71,000 clones, 95% seen once; the top ten hold 0.2% to 0.3%. The sequenced sample consisted of T cells isolated from PBMCs. These receptors were obtained from a human donor in good health. Each CDR3 is given with its conserved first and last residue. Each record gives: clone size, V gene, D gene, J gene, CDR3 DNA, CDR3 protein. D genes are given only for firm matches. Expanded clones get a size class; other rows say once, few or many, or leave the size out.

clone_size: once
v_call: TRBV27
d_call: .
j_call: TRBJ1-5
cdr3_nt: TGTGCCAGCAGTTTATTGGGCCCTTTGGGCAATCAGCCCCAGCATTTT
cdr3_aa: CASSLLGPLGNQPQHF

clone_size: .
v_call: TRBV6-1
d_call: .
j_call: TRBJ2-3
cdr3_nt: TGTGCCAGCAGCCCCCCAGCGTCTAGCACAGATACGCAGTATTTT
cdr3_aa: CASSPPASSTDTQYF

clone_size: .
v_call: TRBV2
d_call: TRBD2
j_call: TRBJ2-5
cdr3_nt: TGTGCCAGCAGAAGGTTCGGGGAGGGAGAGACCCAGTACTTC
cdr3_aa: CASRRFGEGETQYF

clone_size: .
v_call: TRBV28
d_call: .
j_call: TRBJ1-1
cdr3_nt: TGTGCCAGCAGCGGTAACACTGAAGCTTTCTTT
cdr3_aa: CASSGNTEAFF

clone_size: .
v_call: TRBV6-6
d_call: TRBD1
j_call: TRBJ2-1
cdr3_nt: TGTGCCAGCAGTCACCGGGACAGGGGGAATGATGAGCAGTTCTTC
cdr3_aa: CASSHRDRGNDEQFF

clone_size: once
v_call: TRBV6-6
d_call: .
j_call: TRBJ1-2
cdr3_nt: TGTGCCAGCACCGAAAGACAGAGGATTAACTATGGCTACACCTTC
cdr3_aa: CASTERQRINYGYTF

clone_size: .
v_call: TRBV6-1
d_call: TRBD1
j_call: TRBJ1-2
cdr3_nt: TGTGCCAGCAGCGAGTTGGGACAGGGGGCCTATGGCTACACCTTC
cdr3_aa: CASSELGQGAYGYTF

clone_size: .
v_call: TRBV28
d_call: TRBD1
j_call: TRBJ2-3
cdr3_nt: TGTGCCAGCAGTTTACTCCGGACAGGGGCAGGAGATACGCAGTATTTT
cdr3_aa: CASSLLRTGAGDTQYF

clone_size: .
v_call: TRBV6-1
d_call: TRBD1
j_call: TRBJ1-2
cdr3_nt: TGTGCCAGCAGTAGGGACAGGGGGTATGGCTACACCTTC
cdr3_aa: CASSRDRGYGYTF

clone_size: .
v_call: TRBV5-1
d_call: TRBD2
j_call: TRBJ2-7
cdr3_nt: TGCGCCAGCCGGAGAGCGGGAGGGCCCCACGAGCAGTACTTC
cdr3_aa: CASRRAGGPHEQYF

clone_size: .
v_call: TRBV10-3
d_call: TRBD1
j_call: TRBJ1-5
cdr3_nt: TGTGCCATCAGTGAGTCTGGACAGGGAAAGGGCAATCAGCCCCAGCATTTT
cdr3_aa: CAISESGQGKGNQPQHF

clone_size: .
v_call: TRBV6-5
d_call: .
j_call: TRBJ1-1
cdr3_nt: TGTGCCAGCAGTTACTCGATGCTAGCAAACACTGAAGCTTTCTTT
cdr3_aa: CASSYSMLANTEAFF

clone_size: .
v_call: TRBV19
d_call: .
j_call: TRBJ2-7
cdr3_nt: TGTGCCAGTATGGATTCTAGGTGGACTTCCGAGCAGTACTTC
cdr3_aa: CASMDSRWTSEQYF

clone_size: .
v_call: TRBV9
d_call: TRBD1
j_call: TRBJ1-6
cdr3_nt: TGTGCCAGCAGCGCAGGGACAGGAGGGATCGTACCCCTCCACTTT
cdr3_aa: CASSAGTGGIVPLHF

clone_size: .
v_call: TRBV28
d_call: .
j_call: TRBJ2-7
cdr3_nt: TGTGCCAGCAACGGGGGACCCTACGAGCAGTACTTC
cdr3_aa: CASNGGPYEQYF

clone_size: .
v_call: TRBV28
d_call: TRBD2
j_call: TRBJ2-7
cdr3_nt: TGTGCCAGCAGTTTAGCACTAGCGGGCACATCGAAGAGATACGAGCAGTACTTC
cdr3_aa: CASSLALAGTSKRYEQYF

clone_size: .
v_call: TRBV29-1
d_call: .
j_call: TRBJ2-1
cdr3_nt: TGCAGCGTTGAATTTTGGACAGTTAGCAATGAGCAGTTCTTC
cdr3_aa: CSVEFWTVSNEQFF

clone_size: .
v_call: TRBV27
d_call: .
j_call: TRBJ1-5
cdr3_nt: TGTGCCAGCAGTTTATGGTCGGGGTACCAGCCCCAGCATTTT
cdr3_aa: CASSLWSGYQPQHF

clone_size: .
v_call: TRBV11-2
d_call: TRBD1
j_call: TRBJ2-5
cdr3_nt: TGTGCCAGCAGCTTGACAGGGGGGGCCCAGTACTTC
cdr3_aa: CASSLTGGAQYF

clone_size: .
v_call: TRBV18
d_call: .
j_call: TRBJ2-7
cdr3_nt: TGTGCCAGCTCTCCAGACCAAGGAGGCGAGCAGTACTTC
cdr3_aa: CASSPDQGGEQYF

clone_size: .
v_call: TRBV6-6
d_call: TRBD2
j_call: TRBJ2-7
cdr3_nt: TGTGCCAGCAGTTTGGAGGGGACTAGCTATTACGAGCAGTACTTC
cdr3_aa: CASSLEGTSYYEQYF